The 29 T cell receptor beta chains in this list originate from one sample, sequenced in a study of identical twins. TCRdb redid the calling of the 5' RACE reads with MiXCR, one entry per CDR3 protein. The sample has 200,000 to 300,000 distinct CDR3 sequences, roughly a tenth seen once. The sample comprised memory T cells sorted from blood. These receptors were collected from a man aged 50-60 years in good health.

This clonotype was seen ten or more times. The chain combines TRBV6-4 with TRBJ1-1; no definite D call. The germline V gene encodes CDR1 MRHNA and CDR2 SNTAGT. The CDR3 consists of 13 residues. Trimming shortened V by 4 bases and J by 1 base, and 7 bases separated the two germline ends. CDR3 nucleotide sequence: TGTGCCAGCAGTGCCGAAGGGAACACTGAAGCTTTCTTT. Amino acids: CASSAEGNTEAFF.

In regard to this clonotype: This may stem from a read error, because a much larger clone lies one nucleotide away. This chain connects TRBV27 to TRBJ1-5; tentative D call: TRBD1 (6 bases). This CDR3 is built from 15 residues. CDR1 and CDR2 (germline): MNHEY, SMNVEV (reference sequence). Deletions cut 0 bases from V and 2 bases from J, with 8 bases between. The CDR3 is CASSLSTGRNQPQHF. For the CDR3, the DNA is TGTGCCAGCAGTTTATCTACAGGGCGCAATCAGCCCCAGCATTTT.

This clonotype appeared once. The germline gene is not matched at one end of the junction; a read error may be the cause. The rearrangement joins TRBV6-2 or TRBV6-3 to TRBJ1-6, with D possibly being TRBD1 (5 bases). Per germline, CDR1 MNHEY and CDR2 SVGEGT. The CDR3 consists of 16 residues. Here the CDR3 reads CASSQTASSYNSPFHF. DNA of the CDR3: TGTGCCAGCAGTCAGACAGCGAGCTCCTATAATTCACCCTTCCACTTT.

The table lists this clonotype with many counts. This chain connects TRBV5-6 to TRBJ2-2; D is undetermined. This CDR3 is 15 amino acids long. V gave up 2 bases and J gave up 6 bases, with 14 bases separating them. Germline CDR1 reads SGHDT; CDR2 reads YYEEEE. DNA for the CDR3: TGTGCCAGCAGCTTCAACGAAGGGTGGCCCGGGGAGCTGTTTTTT. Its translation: CASSFNEGWPGELFF.

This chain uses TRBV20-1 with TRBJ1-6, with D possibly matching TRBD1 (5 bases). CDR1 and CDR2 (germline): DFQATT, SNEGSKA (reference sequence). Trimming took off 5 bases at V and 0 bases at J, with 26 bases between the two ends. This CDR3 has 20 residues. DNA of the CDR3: TGCAGTGCTCCCGATACAGGCCGGGCCGCTCATAGCTCCTATAATTCACCCCTCCACTTT. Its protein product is CSAPDTGRAAHSSYNSPLHF.

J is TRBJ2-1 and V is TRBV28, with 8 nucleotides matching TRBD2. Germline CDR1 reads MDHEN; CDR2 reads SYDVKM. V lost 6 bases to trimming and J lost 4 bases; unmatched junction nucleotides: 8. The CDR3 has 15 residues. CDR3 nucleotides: TGTGCCAGCAGCCGCAGCGGGAGTAATTACAATGAGCAGTTCTTC. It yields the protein CASSRSGSNYNEQFF.

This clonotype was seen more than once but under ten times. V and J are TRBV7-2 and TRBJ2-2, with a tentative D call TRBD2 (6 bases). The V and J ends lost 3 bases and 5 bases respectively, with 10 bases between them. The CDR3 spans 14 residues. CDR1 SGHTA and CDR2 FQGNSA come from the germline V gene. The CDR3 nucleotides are TGTGCCAGCAGCTTTAACGCGGGAACCGGGGAGCTGTTTTTT. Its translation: CASSFNAGTGELFF.

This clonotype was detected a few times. Here the CDR3 reads CASSKTSGRANYEQYF. In nucleotides, the CDR3 is TGTGCCAGCAGCAAGACTAGCGGGAGGGCCAACTACGAGCAGTACTTC. The J gene is TRBJ2-7, the V gene TRBV7-2; 14 nucleotides match TRBD2. The germline V gene encodes CDR1 SGHTA and CDR2 FQGNSA. CDR3 length: 16 residues. Trimming removed 5 bases from V and 3 bases from J; junction bases left unmatched: 6. Variable domain in full (rest from reference TRBV7-2 and TRBJ2-7): GAGVSQSPSNKVTEKGKDVELRCDPISGHTALYWYRQSLGQGLEFLIYFQGNSAPDKSGLPSDRFSAERTGGSVSTLTIQRTQQEDSAVYLCASSKTSGRANYEQYFGPGTRLTVT.

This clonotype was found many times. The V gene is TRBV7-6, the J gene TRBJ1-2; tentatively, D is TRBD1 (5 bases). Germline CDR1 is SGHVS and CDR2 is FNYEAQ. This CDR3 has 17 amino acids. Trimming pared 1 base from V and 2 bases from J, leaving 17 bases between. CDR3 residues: CASSLGGRRSPNYGYTF. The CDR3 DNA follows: TGTGCCAGCAGCTTAGGGGGGAGAAGGTCCCCCAACTATGGCTACACCTTC.

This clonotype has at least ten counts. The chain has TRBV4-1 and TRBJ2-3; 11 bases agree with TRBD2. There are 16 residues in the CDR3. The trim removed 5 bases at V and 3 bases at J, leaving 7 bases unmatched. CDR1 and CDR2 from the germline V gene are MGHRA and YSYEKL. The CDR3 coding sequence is TGCGCCAGCAGCATCGGTAGCGGGGGGGGGACAGATACGCAGTATTTT. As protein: CASSIGSGGGTDTQYF.

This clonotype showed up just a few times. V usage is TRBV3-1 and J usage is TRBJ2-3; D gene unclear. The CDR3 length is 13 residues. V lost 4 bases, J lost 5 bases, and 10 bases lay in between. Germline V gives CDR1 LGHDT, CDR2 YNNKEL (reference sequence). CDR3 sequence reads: CASSPPPGDTQYF. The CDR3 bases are TGTGCCAGCAGCCCACCCCCAGGAGATACGCAGTATTTT.

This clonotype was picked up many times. CDR3 sequence reads: CASVKAGPVETQYF. CDR3 in DNA: TGTGCCAGCGTCAAGGCGGGGCCGGTAGAGACCCAGTACTTC. The chain links TRBV28 to TRBJ2-5, with D perhaps matching TRBD2 (6 bases). The CDR3 consists of 14 residues. Deletions cut 8 bases from V and 4 bases from J, with 17 bases between. Germline V CDR1 and CDR2: MDHEN, SYDVKM.

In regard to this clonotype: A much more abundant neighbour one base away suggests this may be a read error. Here the CDR3 reads CASSEGHKQPQHF. The CDR3 nucleotides read TGCGCCAGCAGTGAGGGTCACAAGCAGCCCCAGCATTTT. The rearrangement links TRBV10-1 to TRBJ1-5, with unresolved D. This CDR3 region has 13 residues. Trimming removed 2 bases at V and 7 bases at J, with 9 bases between. Germline CDR1 WNHNN, CDR2 SYGVQD (reference sequence).

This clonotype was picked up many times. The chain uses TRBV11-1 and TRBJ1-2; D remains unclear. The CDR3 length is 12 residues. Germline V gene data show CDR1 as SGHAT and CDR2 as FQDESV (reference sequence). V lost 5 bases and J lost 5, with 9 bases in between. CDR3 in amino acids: CASSLDRYGYTF. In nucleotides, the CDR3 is TGTGCCAGCAGCCTCGACCGATATGGCTACACCTTC. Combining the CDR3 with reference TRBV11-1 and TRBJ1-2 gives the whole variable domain EAEVAQSPRYKITEKSQAVAFWCDPISGHATLYWYRQILGQGPELLVQFQDESVVDDSQLPKDRFSAERLKGVDSTLKIQPAELGDSAMYLCASSLDRYGYTFGSGTRLTVV.

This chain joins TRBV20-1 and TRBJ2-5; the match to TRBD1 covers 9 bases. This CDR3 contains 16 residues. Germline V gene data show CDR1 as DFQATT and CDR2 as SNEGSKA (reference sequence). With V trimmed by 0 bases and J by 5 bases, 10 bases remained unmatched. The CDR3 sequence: CSARDYRTGAKETQYF. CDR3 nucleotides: TGCAGTGCTAGAGATTATAGGACAGGGGCCAAGGAGACCCAGTACTTC.

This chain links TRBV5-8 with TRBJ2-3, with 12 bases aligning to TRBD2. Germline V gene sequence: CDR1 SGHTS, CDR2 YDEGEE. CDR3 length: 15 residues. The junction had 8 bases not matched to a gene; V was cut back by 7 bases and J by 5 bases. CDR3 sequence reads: CASYSSGRAIDTQYF. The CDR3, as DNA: TGTGCCAGCTACTCTAGCGGGAGGGCCATAGATACGCAGTATTTT.

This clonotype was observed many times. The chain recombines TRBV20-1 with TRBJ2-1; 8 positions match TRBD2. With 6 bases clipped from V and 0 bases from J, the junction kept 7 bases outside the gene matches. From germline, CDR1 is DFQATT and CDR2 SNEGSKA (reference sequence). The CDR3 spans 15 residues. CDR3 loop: CSASYGGASYNEQFF. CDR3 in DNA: TGCAGTGCATCATACGGGGGGGCCTCCTACAATGAGCAGTTCTTC.

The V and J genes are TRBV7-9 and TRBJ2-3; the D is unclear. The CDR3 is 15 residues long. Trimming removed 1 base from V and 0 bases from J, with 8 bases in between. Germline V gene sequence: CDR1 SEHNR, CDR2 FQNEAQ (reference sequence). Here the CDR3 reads CASSLVGISTDTQYF. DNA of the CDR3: TGTGCCAGCAGCTTAGTAGGGATCAGCACAGATACGCAGTATTTT. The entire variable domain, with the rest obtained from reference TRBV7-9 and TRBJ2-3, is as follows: DTGVSQNPRHKITKRGQNVTFRCDPISEHNRLYWYRQTLGQGPEFLTYFQNEAQLEKSRLLSDRFSAERPKGSFSTLEIQRTEQGDSAMYLCASSLVGISTDTQYFGPGTRLTVL.

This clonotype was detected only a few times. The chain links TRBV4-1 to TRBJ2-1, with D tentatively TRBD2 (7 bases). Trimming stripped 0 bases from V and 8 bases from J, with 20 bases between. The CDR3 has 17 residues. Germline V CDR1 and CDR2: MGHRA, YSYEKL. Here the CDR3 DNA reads TGCGCCAGCAGCCAAGATTTGCGAGGGGGGGCCACGGATGAGCAGTTCTTC. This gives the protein CASSQDLRGGATDEQFF.

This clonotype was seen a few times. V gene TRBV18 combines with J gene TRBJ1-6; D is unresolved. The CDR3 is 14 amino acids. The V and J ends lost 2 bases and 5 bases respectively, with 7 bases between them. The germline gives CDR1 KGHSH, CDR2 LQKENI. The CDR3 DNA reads TGTGCCAGCTCACCAGGAGCCCATAATTCACCCCTCCACTTT. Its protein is CASSPGAHNSPLHF.

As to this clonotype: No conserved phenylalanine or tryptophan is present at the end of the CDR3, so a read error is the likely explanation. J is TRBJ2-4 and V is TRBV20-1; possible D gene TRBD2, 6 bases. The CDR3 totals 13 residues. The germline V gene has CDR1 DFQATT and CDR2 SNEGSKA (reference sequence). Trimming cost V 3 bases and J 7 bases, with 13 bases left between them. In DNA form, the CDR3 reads TGCAGTGCTAGTGAGCATGCGGGGAACATTCAGTACATC. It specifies CSASEHAGNIQYI.

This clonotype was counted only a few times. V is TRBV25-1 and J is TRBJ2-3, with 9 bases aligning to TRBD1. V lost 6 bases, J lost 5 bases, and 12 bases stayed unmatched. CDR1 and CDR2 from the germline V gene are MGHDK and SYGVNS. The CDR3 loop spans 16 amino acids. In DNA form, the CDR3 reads TGTGCCAGCAGCCCAACAGGGGGCATAGGCGGAGATACGCAGTATTTT. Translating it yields CASSPTGGIGGDTQYF. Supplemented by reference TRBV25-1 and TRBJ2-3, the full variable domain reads EADIYQTPRYLVIGTGKKITLECSQTMGHDKMYWYQQDPGMELHLIHYSYGVNSTEKGDLSSESTVSRIRTEHFPLTLESARPSHTSQYLCASSPTGGIGGDTQYFGPGTRLTVL.

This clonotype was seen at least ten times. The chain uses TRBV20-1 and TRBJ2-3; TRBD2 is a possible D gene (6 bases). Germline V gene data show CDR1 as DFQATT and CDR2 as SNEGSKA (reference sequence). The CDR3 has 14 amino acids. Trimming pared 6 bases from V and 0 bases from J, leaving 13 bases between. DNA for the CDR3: TGCAGTGCCCTAGGAGGGACTAGCACAGATACGCAGTATTTT. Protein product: CSALGGTSTDTQYF.

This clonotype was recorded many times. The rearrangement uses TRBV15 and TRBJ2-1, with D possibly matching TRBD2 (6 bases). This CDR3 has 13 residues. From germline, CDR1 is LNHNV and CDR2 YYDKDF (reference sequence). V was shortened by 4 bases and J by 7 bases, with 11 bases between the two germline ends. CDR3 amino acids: CATSKEGVNEQFF. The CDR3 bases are TGTGCCACCAGCAAGGAGGGAGTTAATGAGCAGTTCTTC.

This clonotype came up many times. The DNA of the CDR3 is TGCAGTGCTAGGCGGGGGGGGGCCTTAAGCAATCAGCCCCAGCATTTT. This gives the protein CSARRGGALSNQPQHF. The gene calls are TRBV20-1 and TRBJ1-5, with D possibly matching TRBD1 (6 bases). The CDR3 is 16 residues long. V shed 3 bases and J shed 1 base, with 16 bases lying between them. The germline V gene encodes CDR1 DFQATT and CDR2 SNEGSKA (reference sequence).

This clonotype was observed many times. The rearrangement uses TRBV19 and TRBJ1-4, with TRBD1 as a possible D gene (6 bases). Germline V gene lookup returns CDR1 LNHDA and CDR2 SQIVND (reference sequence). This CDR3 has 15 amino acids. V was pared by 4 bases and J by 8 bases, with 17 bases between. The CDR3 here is CASSSARGLGEKLFF. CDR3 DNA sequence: TGTGCCAGTAGTAGCGCCAGGGGATTGGGCGAAAAACTGTTTTTT.

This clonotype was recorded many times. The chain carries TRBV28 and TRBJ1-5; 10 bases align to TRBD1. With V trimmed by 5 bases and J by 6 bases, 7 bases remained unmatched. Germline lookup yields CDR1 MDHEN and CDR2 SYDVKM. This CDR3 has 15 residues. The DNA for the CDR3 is TGTGCCAGCAGTCTGGGGACAGGGGTTCCTCAGCCCCAGCATTTT. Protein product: CASSLGTGVPQPQHF.

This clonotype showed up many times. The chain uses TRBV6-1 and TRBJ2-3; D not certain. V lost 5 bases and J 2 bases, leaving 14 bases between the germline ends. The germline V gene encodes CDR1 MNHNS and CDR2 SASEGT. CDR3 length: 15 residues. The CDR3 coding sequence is TGTGCCAGCAGTCCGCGCACGTTGCTCACAGATACGCAGTATTTT. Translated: CASSPRTLLTDTQYF.

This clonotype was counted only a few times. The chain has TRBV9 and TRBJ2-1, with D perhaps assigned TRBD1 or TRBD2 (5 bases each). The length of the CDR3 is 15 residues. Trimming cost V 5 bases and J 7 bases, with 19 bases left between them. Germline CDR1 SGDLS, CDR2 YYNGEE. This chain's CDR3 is CASSASGTSRNEQFF. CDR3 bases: TGTGCCAGCAGTGCTTCCGGGACCTCGAGAAATGAGCAGTTCTTC.